Each of the 13 T cell receptor beta chains below was sequenced from the same sample in a study of blood T cells in healthy people across ages (dated by TCRdb to the mid-2010s). The library was generated by 5' RACE. Sequencing was carried out with an Illumina HiSeq 2500. A second PCR of roughly 7 to 11 cycles was performed with a sample-barcoded 5' primer and a J-beta primer mix. TCRdb passed the public sequencing reads through fastp at Q25 and MiXCR, retaining productive beta sequences. Rows are unified per CDR3 protein, each entry keeping the most common DNA and genes. The sample table holds 1.5 million to 2 million distinct CDR3 sequences, of which approximately 28% were seen once. Roughly 8.2% of the sample is held by the ten biggest clonotypes. The sample consisted of blood. The receptor set was obtained from a woman in her 30s in good health.

This clonotype was detected a few times. The rearrangement uses TRBV10-3 and TRBJ2-3; D ambiguous. The V and J ends lost 3 bases and 4 bases respectively, with 8 bases between them. CDR3 size: 13 residues. Germline V gene lookup returns CDR1 ENHRY and CDR2 SYGVKD. The CDR3 spells CAISDKTPDTQYF. CDR3 DNA: TGTGCCATCAGTGATAAGACTCCAGATACGCAGTATTTT.

The gene calls are TRBV20-1 and TRBJ2-5; no definite D call. Germline assignment: CDR1 DFQATT and CDR2 SNEGSKA (reference sequence). V lost 3 bases, J lost 5 bases, and 7 bases lay in between. The CDR3 is 11 residues long. The DNA of the CDR3 is TGCAGTGCTAGTTGGCGGGAGACCCAGTACTTC. As protein: CSASWRETQYF.

This clonotype was seen more than once but under ten times. This chain connects TRBV9 to TRBJ2-5; no clear D gene. TRBJ2-7 explains the end of the DNA better; the J call may be wrong. CDR1 and CDR2 from the germline V gene are SGDLS and YYNGEE. The CDR3 covers 14 residues. The CDR3 reads CASSVGSATYEQYF. CDR3 nucleotide sequence: TGTGCCAGCAGCGTAGGGTCAGCTACCTACGAGCAGTACTTC.

In this sample, this clonotype turned up a few times. The rearrangement joins TRBV2 to TRBJ2-5; 7 bases map to TRBD2. Germline V gives CDR1 SNHLY, CDR2 FYNNEI. The CDR3 extends over 16 amino acids. J lost 2 bases, V lost 1 base, and 7 bases had no gene match. CDR3 DNA: TGTGCCAGCAGTGAAGAGCGAGTGGGGGGGCAAGAGACCCAGTACTTC. It is translated as CASSEERVGGQETQYF.

This clonotype was seen only a few times. The genes are TRBV5-1 and TRBJ2-5, with D perhaps matching TRBD1 (6 bases). V was pared by 4 bases and J by 4 bases, with 20 bases between. CDR1 is SGHRS and CDR2 is YFSETQ in the germline V gene. CDR3 size: 16 residues. The CDR3: CASSRGAQQGRETQYF. The CDR3 coding sequence is TGCGCCAGCAGCAGGGGAGCCCAACAGGGACGAGAGACCCAGTACTTC.

The chain employs TRBV5-1 and TRBJ1-4; D gene uncertain. V was shortened by 0 bases and J by 7 bases, with 13 bases between the two germline ends. The CDR3 has 15 residues. The germline CDR1 and CDR2 sequences are SGHRS and YFSETQ. CDR3 region: CASSLDPGSSEKLFF. The CDR3 nucleotides read TGCGCCAGCAGCTTGGATCCGGGATCAAGTGAAAAACTGTTTTTT.

This clonotype was seen only a few times. At one of its ends the junction is not consistent with the germline gene, which may arise from a read error. The V and J genes are TRBV28 and TRBJ2-7; a possible D gene is TRBD1 (5 bases). Germline-derived CDR1 and CDR2 are MDHEN and SYDVKM. The CDR3 is made up of 13 amino acids. CDR3 in DNA: TGTGTCAGCAGTCCACAGGCCCCTATCGAGCAGTACTTC. Translation: CVSSPQAPIEQYF. Looking up the rest from reference TRBV28 and TRBJ2-7 gives the full variable domain: DVKVTQSSRYLVKRTGEKVFLECVQDMDHENMFWYRQDPGLGLRLIYFSYDVKMKEKGDIPEGYSVSREKKERFSLILESASTNQTSMYLCVSSPQAPIEQYFGPGTRLTVT.

The chain combines TRBV5-1 with TRBJ1-3, with no clear D. Germline V gives CDR1 SGHRS, CDR2 YFSETQ. This CDR3 has 15 residues. V lost 0 bases and J lost 0, with 7 bases in between. For the CDR3, the DNA is TGCGCCAGCAGCTTGGATCACAACTCTGGAAACACCATATATTTT. Its protein product is CASSLDHNSGNTIYF.

In this sample, this clonotype turned up a few times. The chain employs TRBV7-7 and TRBJ2-7; D is possibly TRBD1 (6 bases). The ends were cut back, 5 bases at V and 0 bases at J, with 11 bases in the middle. The germline V gene has CDR1 SSHAT and CDR2 FNYEAQ (reference sequence). This CDR3 has 14 residues. The DNA for the CDR3 is TGTGCCAGCAGCCGGGACACCCGCTCCTACGAGCAGTACTTC. Encoded protein: CASSRDTRSYEQYF.

The V and J genes are TRBV7-6 and TRBJ2-4; a weak D match, TRBD2 (5 bases). Trimming left V 1 base short and J 13 bases short, with 17 bases between. Germline V gives CDR1 SGHVS, CDR2 FNYEAQ. The CDR3 consists of 14 residues. CDR3 sequence: CASSLGPTRETQYF. The CDR3 coding sequence is TGTGCCAGCAGCTTAGGCCCTACTAGAGAGACACAGTACTTC.

The chain couples TRBV5-1 to TRBJ2-3, with a weak D call TRBD2 (6 bases). There are 15 residues in the CDR3. V was trimmed by 4 bases and J by 6 bases, leaving 18 bases between them. Germline CDR1 SGHRS, CDR2 YFSETQ. In DNA, the CDR3 is TGCGCCAGCAGCGCGAGCGGGTACGGGAGCGATACGCAGTATTTT. Translating it yields CASSASGYGSDTQYF.

The rearrangement links TRBV7-9 to TRBJ2-5; D is uncertain. The CDR3 is made up of 11 amino acids. V was shortened by 8 bases and J by 11 bases, with 15 bases between the two germline ends. Germline CDR1 SEHNR, CDR2 FQNEAQ (reference sequence). The CDR3 DNA sequence: TGTGCCAGCTCCTTTTGGGAAGGGCAGTACTTC. Translated: CASSFWEGQYF.

This clonotype was recorded a few times. The chain uses TRBV10-3 and TRBJ1-6; D is unclear. The germline V and J ends were trimmed by 6 bases and 8 bases, with 8 bases remaining between them. The CDR3 runs 12 residues. Germline assignment: CDR1 ENHRY and CDR2 SYGVKD. The CDR3 reads CAIRGGDSPLHF. The CDR3 nucleotides read TGTGCCATCAGGGGCGGGGATTCACCCCTCCACTTT.